One and the same sample provided the 10 T cell receptor beta chains below, sequenced in a study of blood T cells in healthy people across ages. A sample-barcoded 5' primer and a J-beta primer mix were used in a second PCR of roughly 6 to 11 cycles. TCRdb re-analysed the 5' RACE reads in MiXCR, keeping a single row per CDR3 protein. The sample records some 800,000 distinct CDR3 sequences, approximately 25% being singletons. These sequences were also reported in another study, on T cells of mothers and their children.

Sequenced sample: blood. The receptors come from a boy aged 10-17 years in good health.

The chain is built from TRBV7-9 and TRBJ1-2; no reliable D call. The germline V gene has CDR1 SEHNR and CDR2 FQNEAQ (reference sequence). The length of the CDR3 is 13 residues. V was shortened by 3 bases and J by 4 bases, with 9 bases between the two germline ends. DNA for the CDR3: TGTGCCAGCAGCTTCATGACAACCTATGGCTACACCTTC. Encoded protein: CASSFMTTYGYTF.

The rearrangement links TRBV6-2 or TRBV6-3 to TRBJ1-1; perhaps TRBD1 as D (5 bases). CDR1 and CDR2 from the germline V gene are MNHEY and SVGEGT. Trimming left V 2 bases short and J 3 bases short, with 13 bases between. The length of the CDR3 is 15 residues. CDR3 sequence (DNA): TGTGCCAGCAGTTACCCAGACAGACTTGACACTGAAGCTTTCTTT. The encoded protein is CASSYPDRLDTEAFF.

The CDR3 is CASSATSVHTGELFF. DNA of the CDR3: TGTGCCAGCAGTGCCACTAGCGTTCACACCGGGGAGCTGTTTTTT. The chain has TRBV12-3 or TRBV12-4 and TRBJ2-2; 7 bases fit TRBD2. The CDR3 spans 15 residues. The J segment lost 3 bases and the V segment lost 5 bases, leaving 6 bases of the junction unmatched.

On this clonotype: Mismatch with germline at one junction end may stem from a read error. CDR3 in DNA: TGTGCCAGCAAGGGCATGTCAGCTGAGGCTTTCTTT. It is translated as CASKGMSAEAFF. This sequence joins TRBV9 and TRBJ1-1, with unresolved D. Germline CDR1 reads SGDLS; CDR2 reads YYNGEE. CDR3 length equals 12 residues.

The J gene is TRBJ1-1, the V gene TRBV6-6, with D maybe TRBD1 (6 bases). Per the germline V gene, CDR1 is MNHNY and CDR2 is SVGAGI (reference sequence). CDR3 length: 13 amino acids. With 8 bases removed from V and 3 bases from J, the gap between germline ends came to 13 bases. The chain's CDR3 is CASASGGYTEAFF. DNA for the CDR3: TGTGCCAGCGCCTCCGGGGGCTACACTGAAGCTTTCTTT.

This clonotype has a handful of counts. The chain is built from TRBV7-8 and TRBJ2-4, with D tentatively TRBD1 or TRBD2 (6 bases each). The CDR3 runs 21 residues. CDR1 SGHVS and CDR2 FQNEAQ come from the germline V gene. V lost 2 bases, J lost 0 bases, and 26 bases lay in between. Here the CDR3 DNA reads TGTGCCAGCAGCTTAAGGGGGTCCATTGAGGTTGGGGGACTAGCCAAAAACATTCAGTACTTC. It translates to CASSLRGSIEVGGLAKNIQYF. Combining the CDR3 with reference TRBV7-8 and TRBJ2-4 gives the whole variable domain GAGVSQSPRYKVAKRGQDVALRCDPISGHVSLFWYQQALGQGPEFLTYFQNEAQLDKSGLPSDRFFAERPEGSVSTLKIQRTQQEDSAVYLCASSLRGSIEVGGLAKNIQYFGAGTRLSVL.

In its sample, this clonotype was seen once. This sequence joins TRBV28 and TRBJ2-5; TRBD1 matches at 8 bases. V lost 1 base and J lost 2; bases outside the gene matches: 6. There are 16 residues in the CDR3. Germline values: CDR1 MDHEN, CDR2 SYDVKM. The CDR3 sequence: CASSLLGTGRQETQYF. CDR3 in DNA: TGTGCCAGCAGTTTATTAGGGACAGGACGACAAGAGACCCAGTACTTC.

This chain uses TRBV9 with TRBJ1-5; no firm D call. The V gene's germline CDR1 is SGDLS and CDR2 YYNGEE. The CDR3 length is 23 residues. Trimming removed 2 bases at V and 0 bases at J, with 33 bases between. This CDR3 reads CASSVRRNPSKTRELYSNQPQHF. The CDR3 bases are TGTGCCAGCAGCGTTCGAAGGAACCCCTCAAAGACACGTGAGTTATATAGCAATCAGCCCCAGCATTTT.

The V call is TRBV6-4, the J call TRBJ2-3, with 7 bases lining up with TRBD2. Germline values: CDR1 MRHNA, CDR2 SNTAGT. Trimming took 2 bases from V and 2 from J; bases not matched to a gene: 16. CDR3 length equals 19 residues. The CDR3 DNA sequence: TGTGCCAGCAGTGACCCTGCCCGGCTAGCGGAGATAATCACAGATACGCAGTATTTT. Translated: CASSDPARLAEIITDTQYF.

The chain uses TRBV7-2 and TRBJ2-2, with 12 bases that match TRBD2. Germline CDR1 reads SGHTA; CDR2 reads FQGNSA. J lost 7 bases, V lost 6 bases, and 6 bases had no gene match. The CDR3 is made up of 15 amino acids. CDR3 residues: CASSLAGGPGGELFF. The CDR3 DNA reads as TGTGCCAGCAGTCTAGCGGGAGGGCCAGGCGGGGAGCTGTTTTTT.